This TCR beta chain was sequenced during a study of identical twins. CDR3 length equals 14 residues. Germline CDR1 reads SGHTA; CDR2 reads FQGNSA. V was shortened by 7 bases and J by 6 bases, with 18 bases between the two germline ends. Study findings and constraints: Fewer insertions were carried by abundant cord blood beta clonotypes, but none was seen in memory repertoires.

Remarks on this clonotype: Its antigen is unidentified.

A universal primer site came from template switching; cDNA carried unique molecular identifiers. Using its own MiXCR run on the 5' RACE reads, TCRdb lists one record per CDR3 protein. The table records 350,000 to 450,000 distinct CDR3 sequences, around a sixth of them present only once. Healthy Caucasians supplied all donations. Sequencing input: naive T cells sorted from blood. The chain has TRBV7-2 and TRBJ1-1; possible D gene TRBD1, 6 bases. This sequence was found in a man aged 50-60 years in good health. In nucleotides, the CDR3 is TGTGCCAGCACCCAACGAGGGGGGCGCGCTGAAGCTTTCTTT. Translated, it gives CASTQRGGRAEAFF.